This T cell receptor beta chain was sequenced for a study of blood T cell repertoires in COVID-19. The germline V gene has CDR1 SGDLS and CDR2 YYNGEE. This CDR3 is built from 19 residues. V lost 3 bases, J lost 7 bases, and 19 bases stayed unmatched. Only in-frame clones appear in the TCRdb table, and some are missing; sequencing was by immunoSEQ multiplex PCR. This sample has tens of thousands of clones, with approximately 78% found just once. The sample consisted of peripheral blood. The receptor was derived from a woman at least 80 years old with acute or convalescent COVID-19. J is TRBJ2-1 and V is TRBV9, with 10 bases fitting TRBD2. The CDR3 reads CASSAQEVASGSLRNEQFF. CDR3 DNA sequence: TGTGCCAGCAGCGCGCAGGAGGTGGCTAGCGGGAGCCTCAGGAATGAGCAGTTCTTC.